This T cell receptor beta chain appears in the sequencing data of a study of T cells in Graves' hyperthyroidism and ophthalmopathy. General study results and limits: The model anticipated ophthalmopathy a median around six months pre-onset. Also found in blood were most expanded thyroid clonotypes above 0.001.

TCR beta CDR3 regions were amplified from RNA. Initially, a first-round RT-PCR of the TCR CDR3 employed the HTBI primer set. TCRdb re-derived calls from the multiplex PCR reads in MiXCR, one entry per CDR3 protein. The table has more than 550,000 distinct CDR3 sequences, 18% seen once. V lost 1 base, J lost 9 bases, and 3 bases stayed unmatched. Germline loops: CDR1 MGHRA, CDR2 YSYEKL. This CDR3 contains 15 residues. Patients aged 18 to 65 with hyperthyroidism were newly diagnosed, with duration under 2 months. Worth noting for this clonotype: Its antigen remains unknown.

The J gene is TRBJ1-6, the V gene TRBV4-1; 10 bases align to TRBD1. Input material: blood. The clonotype originates from a woman aged 45 to 65 with Graves' hyperthyroidism that later progressed to Graves' ophthalmopathy. The CDR3 DNA sequence: TGCGCCAGCAGCCAAGTTCGGGACAGGGGTTCACCCCTCCACTTT. Translation: CASSQVRDRGSPLHF.